This T cell receptor (beta chain) was documented in a study of chemoradiotherapy in HPV16-positive cancers. Study-wide findings and caveats: Candidate HPV-specific clones and E7-related TCR motifs grew in tumor during treatment. Better recurrence-free survival went with HPV-responsive T-cell expansion in HPV16-positive patients.

A note on this clone: Its target is not known.

CDR1 is SEHNR and CDR2 is FQNEAQ in the germline V gene (reference sequence). V gave up 1 base and J gave up 7 bases, with 11 bases separating them. The CDR3 has 13 residues. Produced via immunoSEQ multiplex PCR; TCRdb's table is partial and in-frame only. In the table there are around 2,000 clones, approximately 80% of which are singletons. Repertoires were sampled repeatedly during chemoradiotherapy. This TCR came from a human donor with HPV-associated anogenital cancer. The specimen was tumor tissue, collected from a patient who underwent chemoradiotherapy. The V and J genes are TRBV7-9 and TRBJ2-7, with no clear D. This CDR3 reads CASSLEGRREQYF. The DNA of the CDR3 is TGTGCCAGCAGCTTAGAAGGTCGGCGTGAGCAGTACTTC.